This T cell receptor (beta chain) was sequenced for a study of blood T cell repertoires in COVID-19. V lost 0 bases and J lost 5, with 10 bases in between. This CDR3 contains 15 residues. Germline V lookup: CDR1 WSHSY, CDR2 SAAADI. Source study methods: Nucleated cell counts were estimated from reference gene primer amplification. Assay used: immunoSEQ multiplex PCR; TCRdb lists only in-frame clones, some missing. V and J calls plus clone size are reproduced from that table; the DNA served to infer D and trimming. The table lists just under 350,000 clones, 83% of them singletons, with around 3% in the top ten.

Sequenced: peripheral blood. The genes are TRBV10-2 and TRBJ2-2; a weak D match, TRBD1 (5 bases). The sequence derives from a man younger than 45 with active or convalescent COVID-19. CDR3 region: CASSESLGRTGELFF. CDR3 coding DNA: TGCGCCAGCAGTGAGTCGTTGGGGCGAACCGGGGAGCTGTTTTTT.